These 27 T cell receptor beta chains came from one sample sequenced in a study of blood T cell repertoires in COVID-19. Clones were sequenced by immunoSEQ multiplex PCR, and TCRdb holds only the in-frame ones, with some missing. The repertoire has about 230,000 clones, 81% of them found once; the top ten carry about 7.4%. The specimen was peripheral blood. The receptors stem from an elderly woman with acute or convalescent COVID-19.

This chain's CDR3 is CASSGKQGPMDYEQYF. DNA of the CDR3: TGTGCCAGCAGCGGCAAACAGGGGCCTATGGACTACGAGCAGTACTTC. This rearrangement joins TRBV7-2 to TRBJ2-7, with 7 bases aligning to TRBD1. V lost 5 bases to trimming and J lost 3 bases; unmatched junction nucleotides: 13. CDR3 size: 16 residues. Germline V lookup: CDR1 SGHTA, CDR2 FQGNSA. Based on the CDR3 plus reference TRBV7-2 and TRBJ2-7, the full variable domain is GAGVSQSPSNKVTEKGKDVELRCDPISGHTALYWYRQSLGQGLEFLIYFQGNSAPDKSGLPSDRFSAERTGGSVSTLTIQRTQQEDSAVYLCASSGKQGPMDYEQYFGPGTRLTVT.

V and J are TRBV7-9 and TRBJ2-2; tentatively, D is TRBD1 (6 bases). V shed 4 bases and J shed 6 bases, with 15 bases lying between them. The germline CDR1 and CDR2 sequences are SEHNR and FQNEAQ (reference sequence). There are 15 residues in the CDR3. Written as DNA, the CDR3 is TGTGCCAGCAGCTACTACAGGGTAGGGGCCGGGGAGCTGTTTTTT. It specifies CASSYYRVGAGELFF.

The rearrangement joins TRBV18 to TRBJ1-1, with 9 bases lining up with TRBD1. V lost 5 bases to trimming and J lost 3 bases; unmatched junction nucleotides: 7. The CDR3 runs to 15 residues. Germline CDR1 reads KGHSH; CDR2 reads LQKENI. The CDR3 region has the DNA TGTGCCAGCTCAGTAAGACAGGGGGAGGACACTGAAGCTTTCTTT. It is translated as CASSVRQGEDTEAFF. The whole variable domain, remainder taken from reference TRBV18 and TRBJ1-1, is NAGVMQNPRHLVRRRGQEARLRCSPMKGHSHVYWYRQLPEEGLKFMVYLQKENIIDESGMPKERFSAEFPKEGPSILRIQQVVRGDSAAYFCASSVRQGEDTEAFFGQGTRLTVV.

V gene TRBV19 combines with J gene TRBJ2-5, with D maybe TRBD2 (5 bases). The germline V gene encodes CDR1 LNHDA and CDR2 SQIVND (reference sequence). The CDR3 totals 13 residues. The V and J ends lost 5 bases and 4 bases respectively, with 11 bases between them. This CDR3 is CASSSSTRETQYF. The CDR3 nucleotides read TGTGCCAGTAGTTCGTCTACTAGAGAGACCCAGTACTTC.

The gene calls are TRBV6-6 and TRBJ1-5; 9 nucleotides agree with TRBD1. The CDR3 loop spans 18 amino acids. Germline-derived CDR1 and CDR2 are MNHNY and SVGAGI (reference sequence). V was clipped by 6 bases and J by 3 bases; unmatched bases: 15. The CDR3 region is CASSRGAKTGGFNQPQHF. The CDR3 nucleotides are TGTGCCAGCAGCCGAGGAGCGAAGACAGGGGGGTTCAATCAGCCCCAGCATTTT.

This clone was picked up one time. The chain combines TRBV5-1 with TRBJ2-7; TRBD1 matches at 7 bases. The CDR3 spans 17 residues. Per germline, CDR1 SGHRS and CDR2 YFSETQ. V dropped 3 bases and J dropped 2; count of bases not matched to a gene: 14. The CDR3 sequence: CASSSQTGTATPYEQYF. The CDR3 DNA reads as TGCGCCAGCAGCTCGCAAACCGGGACAGCAACACCCTACGAGCAGTACTTC. The full variable domain, with the rest looked up from reference TRBV5-1 and TRBJ2-7, is KAGVTQTPRYLIKTRGQQVTLSCSPISGHRSVSWYQQTPGQGLQFLFEYFSETQRNKGNFPGRFSGRQFSNSRSEMNVSTLELGDSALYLCASSSQTGTATPYEQYFGPGTRLTVT.

The chain joins TRBV5-1 to TRBJ2-1, with D possibly TRBD2 on 6 matching bases. From germline, CDR1 is SGHRS and CDR2 YFSETQ. Deletions cut 1 base from V and 0 bases from J, with 14 bases between. CDR3 length: 17 residues. This CDR3 reads CASSLNPVGSSYNEQFF. The CDR3 DNA sequence: TGCGCCAGCAGCTTGAACCCTGTCGGGAGCTCCTACAATGAGCAGTTCTTC.

This chain joins TRBV3-1 (or the pseudogene TRBV3-2) and TRBJ2-5, with D tentatively TRBD1 (5 bases). V lost 1 base and J 2 bases, leaving 8 bases between the germline ends. The germline V gene has CDR1 LGHDT and CDR2 YNNKEL (reference sequence). The CDR3 has 14 amino acids. The CDR3 sequence: CASSQGPGQETQYF. As DNA, the CDR3 is TGTGCCAGCAGCCAAGGTCCAGGGCAAGAGACCCAGTACTTC.

The genes are TRBV29-1 and TRBJ1-6; D might be TRBD1 (5 bases). Germline values: CDR1 SQVTM, CDR2 ANQGSEA. The CDR3 spans 13 residues. The V end lost 6 bases, the J end lost 8 bases, and 14 bases lay between the germline ends. In DNA form, the CDR3 reads TGCAGCGTCAAACAGGAGATTGATTCACCCCTCCACTTT. It is translated as CSVKQEIDSPLHF.

V and J are TRBV6-5 and TRBJ1-4, with D possibly matching TRBD1 (5 bases). Trimming left V 7 bases short and J 4 bases short, with 16 bases between. CDR1 is MNHEY, CDR2 SVGAGI, per germline. This CDR3 region has 15 residues. Here the CDR3 reads CASNSKAGDNEKLFF. The CDR3 DNA sequence: TGTGCCAGCAACTCGAAGGCGGGGGATAATGAAAAACTGTTTTTT.

The chain links TRBV6-5 to TRBJ1-3; D not certain. V was clipped by 0 bases and J by 2 bases, with 11 bases between them. The CDR3 is 16 residues long. The germline gives CDR1 MNHEY, CDR2 SVGAGI. CDR3 in DNA: TGTGCCAGCAGTTACTCAGGCGGGCATCCTGGAAACACCATATATTTT. Amino acid sequence: CASSYSGGHPGNTIYF.

The CDR3 coding sequence is TGTGCCAGCAGCTTAGTTGCGGGATCCTATTCGAGCTCCTATAATTCACCCCTCCACTTT. Protein product: CASSLVAGSYSSSYNSPLHF. The rearrangement joins TRBV7-8 to TRBJ1-6, with D unclear. The length of the CDR3 is 20 residues. Germline-derived CDR1 and CDR2 are SGHVS and FQNEAQ. V was trimmed by 1 base and J by 0 bases, leaving 19 bases between them.

The V call is TRBV19, the J call TRBJ2-7, with D possibly TRBD1 on 5 matching bases. Trimming pared 5 bases from V and 1 base from J, leaving 21 bases between. Germline assignment: CDR1 LNHDA and CDR2 SQIVND (reference sequence). This CDR3 comprises 17 residues. The CDR3 nucleotides are TGTGCCAGTAGTGGGCCAAGGGGTCAGACTTCTTCCTACGAGCAGTACTTC. This sequence encodes CASSGPRGQTSSYEQYF.

This clone was seen a single time. CDR3 amino acids: CASSVDGRLDNEQFF. The DNA of the CDR3 is TGTGCCAGCAGCGTAGACGGGAGACTCGACAATGAGCAGTTCTTC. The V gene is TRBV9, the J gene TRBJ2-1; TRBD2 might be the D (6 bases). Trimming left V 0 bases short and J 5 bases short, with 12 bases between. The germline V gene encodes CDR1 SGDLS and CDR2 YYNGEE. The CDR3 totals 15 residues.

The rearrangement links TRBV6-4 to TRBJ1-1; no definite D call. Germline V gives CDR1 MRHNA, CDR2 SNTAGT. The ends were cut back, 5 bases at V and 6 bases at J, with 16 bases in the middle. The CDR3 contains 14 residues. The DNA of the CDR3 is TGTGCCAGCAGTCCGGAAGCATCGGCGGCTGAAGCTTTCTTT. Translated, it gives CASSPEASAAEAFF.

This chain joins TRBV6-5 and TRBJ1-5; D ambiguous. The CDR3 is 14 amino acids. Per the germline V gene, CDR1 is MNHEY and CDR2 is SVGAGI. V dropped 6 bases and J dropped 3 bases, with 12 bases sitting between them. CDR3 sequence reads: CASSHQVINQPQHF. CDR3 DNA sequence: TGTGCCAGCAGCCACCAGGTTATCAATCAGCCCCAGCATTTT.

The rearrangement links TRBV6-2 or TRBV6-3 to TRBJ2-5; 8 bases map to TRBD2. Germline V gives CDR1 MNHEY, CDR2 SVGEGT. The V and J ends lost 3 bases and 2 bases, in that order; junction bases with no gene match: 11. This CDR3 is built from 17 residues. This CDR3 is CASSYSRLARVQETQYF. CDR3 bases: TGTGCCAGCAGTTATTCCAGACTAGCGAGAGTACAAGAGACCCAGTACTTC.

This clone was counted a few times. This chain joins TRBV10-3 and TRBJ2-1; possible D gene TRBD2, 6 bases. Germline V gene sequence: CDR1 ENHRY, CDR2 SYGVKD. V lost 10 bases and J lost 4, with 17 bases in between. CDR3 length: 14 residues. CDR3 region: CATQRLADYNEQFF. In DNA form, the CDR3 reads TGTGCCACCCAGCGATTAGCGGATTACAATGAGCAGTTCTTC.

This clone appeared a single time. The chain recombines TRBV6-6 with TRBJ1-1; 11 bases agree with TRBD1. Germline CDR1 and CDR2: MNHNY and SVGAGI (reference sequence). Germline trimming cut 2 bases from V and 5 bases from J; bases unmatched to any gene: 4. CDR3 length equals 15 residues. CDR3 in amino acids: CASSYPRDRGTEAFF. For the CDR3, the DNA is TGTGCCAGCAGTTACCCCCGGGACAGGGGGACTGAAGCTTTCTTT.

This clone was picked up one time. The chain combines TRBV5-1 with TRBJ1-4; 7 bases match TRBD1. Trimming took 4 bases from V and 8 from J; bases not matched to a gene: 11. The CDR3 sequence is 15 residues long. Germline assignment: CDR1 SGHRS and CDR2 YFSETQ. The CDR3 nucleotides read TGCGCCAGCAGCCGGATGGAGGGGGCTGGGGAAAAACTGTTTTTT. Translated: CASSRMEGAGEKLFF.

This chain links TRBV18 with TRBJ1-1; D unclear. The V gene lost 3 bases and the J gene lost 2 bases, with 10 bases spanning the gap. The CDR3 consists of 14 residues. Germline V gene sequence: CDR1 KGHSH, CDR2 LQKENI. CDR3 protein: CASSPSSGNTEAFF. In DNA form, the CDR3 reads TGTGCCAGCTCACCGAGCTCGGGTAACACTGAAGCTTTCTTT.

The rearrangement uses TRBV19 and TRBJ2-5, with 7 positions matching TRBD1. Germline values: CDR1 LNHDA, CDR2 SQIVND (reference sequence). The CDR3 is made up of 14 amino acids. V lost 4 bases to trimming and J lost 7 bases; unmatched junction nucleotides: 9. CDR3 DNA: TGTGCCAGTAGTACCAGACAGGGTATAGGGACCCAGTACTTC. This encodes CASSTRQGIGTQYF.

V and J are TRBV19 and TRBJ2-7, with D perhaps matching TRBD1 (6 bases). CDR3 size: 17 residues. V dropped 3 bases and J dropped 4 bases, with 22 bases sitting between them. Germline V lookup: CDR1 LNHDA, CDR2 SQIVND (reference sequence). CDR3 region: CASSMGAGAGGSYEQYF. CDR3 nucleotide sequence: TGTGCCAGTAGTATGGGAGCAGGGGCAGGCGGGTCGTACGAGCAGTACTTC.

The CDR3 reads CAISESTAWTSGRQETQYF. CDR3 nucleotides: TGTGCCATCAGTGAGTCGACTGCTTGGACTAGCGGGAGACAAGAGACCCAGTACTTC. This chain joins TRBV10-3 and TRBJ2-5, with 13 bases lining up with TRBD2. V trimming: 0 bases; J trimming: 2 bases; junction bases outside the gene matches: 9. This CDR3 has 19 amino acids. Germline lookup yields CDR1 ENHRY and CDR2 SYGVKD.

The V call is TRBV19, the J call TRBJ1-1, with unresolved D. The germline gives CDR1 LNHDA, CDR2 SQIVND (reference sequence). The V end was cut by 3 bases, the J end by 1 base, with 9 bases between. The CDR3 length is 14 residues. The chain's CDR3 is CASSILRQNTEAFF. CDR3 bases: TGTGCCAGTAGTATCTTACGACAGAACACTGAAGCTTTCTTT. The variable domain in full, completed from reference TRBV19 and TRBJ1-1, reads DGGITQSPKYLFRKEGQNVTLSCEQNLNHDAMYWYRQDPGQGLRLIYYSQIVNDFQKGDIAEGYSVSREKKESFPLTVTSAQKNPTAFYLCASSILRQNTEAFFGQGTRLTVV.

J is TRBJ1-5 and V is TRBV2, with 8 bases matching TRBD1. Germline CDR1 is SNHLY and CDR2 is FYNNEI. Trimming took 8 bases from V and 4 from J; bases not matched to a gene: 4. The CDR3 length is 13 residues. Here the CDR3 DNA reads TGTGCCAGCGGGCAGGGGGCTAATCAGCCCCAGCATTTT. The encoded protein is CASGQGANQPQHF.

The rearrangement links TRBV28 to TRBJ1-6; D is ambiguous. This CDR3 is built from 12 residues. CDR1 MDHEN and CDR2 SYDVKM come from the germline V gene. V gave up 6 bases and J gave up 8 bases, with 8 bases separating them. As DNA, the CDR3 is TGTGCCAGCAGACTACTGGATTCACCCCTCCACTTT. Translating gives CASRLLDSPLHF.